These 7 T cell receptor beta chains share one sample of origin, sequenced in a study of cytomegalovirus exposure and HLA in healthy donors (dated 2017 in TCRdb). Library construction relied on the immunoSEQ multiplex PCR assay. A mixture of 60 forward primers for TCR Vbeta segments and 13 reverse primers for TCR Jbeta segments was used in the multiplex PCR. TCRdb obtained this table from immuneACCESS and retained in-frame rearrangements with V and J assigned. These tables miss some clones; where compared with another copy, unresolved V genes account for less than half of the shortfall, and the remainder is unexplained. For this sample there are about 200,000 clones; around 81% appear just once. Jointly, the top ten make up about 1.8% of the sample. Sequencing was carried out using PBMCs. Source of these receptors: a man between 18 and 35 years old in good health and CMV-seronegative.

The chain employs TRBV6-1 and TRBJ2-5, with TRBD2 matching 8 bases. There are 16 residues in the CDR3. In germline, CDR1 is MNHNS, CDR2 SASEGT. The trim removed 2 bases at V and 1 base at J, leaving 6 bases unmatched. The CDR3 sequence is CASSEIGGGPQETQYF. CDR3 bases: TGTGCCAGCAGTGAAATCGGGGGGGGTCCCCAAGAGACCCAGTACTTC.

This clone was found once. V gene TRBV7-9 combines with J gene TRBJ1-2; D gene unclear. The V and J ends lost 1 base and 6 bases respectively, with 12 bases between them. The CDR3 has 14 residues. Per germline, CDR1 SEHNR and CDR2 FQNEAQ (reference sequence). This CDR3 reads CASSLVQVGHGYTF. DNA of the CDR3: TGTGCCAGCAGCTTAGTCCAGGTCGGTCATGGCTACACCTTC. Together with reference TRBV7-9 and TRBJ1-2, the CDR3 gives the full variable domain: DTGVSQNPRHKITKRGQNVTFRCDPISEHNRLYWYRQTLGQGPEFLTYFQNEAQLEKSRLLSDRFSAERPKGSFSTLEIQRTEQGDSAMYLCASSLVQVGHGYTFGSGTRLTVV.

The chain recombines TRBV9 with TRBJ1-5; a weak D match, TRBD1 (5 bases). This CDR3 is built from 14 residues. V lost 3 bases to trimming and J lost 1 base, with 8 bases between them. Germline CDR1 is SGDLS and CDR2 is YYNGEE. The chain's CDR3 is CASSADSSNQPQHF. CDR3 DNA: TGTGCCAGCAGCGCCGACAGCAGCAATCAGCCCCAGCATTTT.

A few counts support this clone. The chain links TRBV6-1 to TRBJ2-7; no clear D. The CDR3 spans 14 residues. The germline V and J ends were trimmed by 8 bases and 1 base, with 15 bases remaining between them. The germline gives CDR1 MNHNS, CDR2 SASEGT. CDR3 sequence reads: CASRSVFLSYEQYF. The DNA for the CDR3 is TGTGCCAGCCGCAGCGTTTTTTTATCCTACGAGCAGTACTTC.

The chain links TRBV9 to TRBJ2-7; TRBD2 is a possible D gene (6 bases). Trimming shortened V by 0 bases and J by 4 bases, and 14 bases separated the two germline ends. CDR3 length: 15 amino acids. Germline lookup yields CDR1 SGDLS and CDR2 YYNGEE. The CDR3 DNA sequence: TGTGCCAGCAGCGTAGACGAGGAGGAGGGTTACGAGCAGTACTTC. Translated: CASSVDEEEGYEQYF.

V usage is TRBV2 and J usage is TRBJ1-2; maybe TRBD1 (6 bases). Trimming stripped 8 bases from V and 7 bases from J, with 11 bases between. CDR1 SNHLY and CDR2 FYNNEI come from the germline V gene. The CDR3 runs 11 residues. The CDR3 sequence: CASGTQGGYTF. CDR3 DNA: TGTGCCAGCGGGACACAGGGTGGCTACACCTTC.

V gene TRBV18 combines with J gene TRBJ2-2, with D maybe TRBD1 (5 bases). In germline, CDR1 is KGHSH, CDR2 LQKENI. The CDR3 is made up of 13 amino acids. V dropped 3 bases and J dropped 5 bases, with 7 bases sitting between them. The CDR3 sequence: CASSPSGTGELFF. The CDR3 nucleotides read TGTGCCAGCTCACCCTCAGGGACCGGGGAGCTGTTTTTT.